Following are 27 T cell receptor beta chains from one sample sequenced in a study of shared clonotypes between healthy human individuals. TCRdb keeps only in-frame clones here, not all; method: immunoSEQ multiplex PCR. The sample consists of millions of clones, roughly 94% of them appearing once. CD45RO-negative cells were positively selected for CCR7, leaving out terminally differentiated effector memory CD45RA+ cells. What was sequenced was naive CD8+ T cells sorted from blood. Receptors were obtained from a young man in good health.

This sequence joins TRBV5-5 and TRBJ2-7; 9 bases agree with TRBD1. This CDR3 has 14 amino acids. The germline CDR1 and CDR2 sequences are SGHKS and YYEKEE (reference sequence). The junction had 8 bases not matched to a gene; V was cut back by 3 bases and J by 7 bases. Written as DNA, the CDR3 is TGTGCCAGCAGCTCTGGGACAGGGTGGAAGGAGCAGTACTTC. Translated: CASSSGTGWKEQYF.

The gene calls are TRBV6-6 and TRBJ2-5; 7 nucleotides align to TRBD1. CDR1 and CDR2 (germline): MNHNY, SVGAGI (reference sequence). V shed 2 bases and J 3 bases; nucleotides not matched to a gene: 9. There are 16 residues in the CDR3. CDR3 DNA sequence: TGTGCCAGCAGTTACCTCCCCCTAGGGACAGAAGAGACCCAGTACTTC. This codes for CASSYLPLGTEETQYF.

The chain recombines TRBV6-5 with TRBJ1-2, with TRBD1 as a possible D gene (6 bases). The CDR3 spans 16 residues. In germline, CDR1 is MNHEY, CDR2 SVGAGI. V was trimmed by 4 bases and J by 1 base, leaving 16 bases between them. The chain's CDR3 is CASSLTAQGFNYGYTF. The CDR3 region has the DNA TGTGCCAGCAGTTTAACCGCTCAGGGGTTTAACTATGGCTACACCTTC.

The chain employs TRBV4-2 and TRBJ2-1; D ambiguous. V dropped 0 bases and J dropped 1 base, with 10 bases sitting between them. The CDR3 sequence is 16 residues long. Looked up from germline, CDR1 is LGHNA and CDR2 is YNFKEQ. The CDR3 region has the DNA TGTGCCAGCAGCCAAGATCTAATGGGTTCCTACAATGAGCAGTTCTTC. It yields the protein CASSQDLMGSYNEQFF.

The chain uses TRBV9 and TRBJ2-1; the D gene is possibly TRBD1 (5 bases). The CDR3 loop spans 15 amino acids. Germline assignment: CDR1 SGDLS and CDR2 YYNGEE. Trimming removed 6 bases from V and 2 bases from J, with 15 bases in between. CDR3 coding DNA: TGTGCCAGCACCCCTGTCCCAGGGACCTACAATGAGCAGTTCTTC. Residues: CASTPVPGTYNEQFF. The full variable domain, completed using reference TRBV9 and TRBJ2-1, is DSGVTQTPKHLITATGQRVTLRCSPRSGDLSVYWYQQSLDQGLQFLIQYYNGEERAKGNILERFSAQQFPDLHSELNLSSLELGDSALYFCASTPVPGTYNEQFFGPGTRLTVL.

Worth noting for this clone: The germline gene is not matched at one end of the junction; a read error may be the cause. The same CDR3 also results from other DNA sequences found in this sample. The chain is built from TRBV7-7 and TRBJ2-2, with TRBD2 matching 12 bases. Germline CDR1 and CDR2: SSHAT and FNYEAQ (reference sequence). The CDR3 extends over 15 amino acids. CDR3 sequence: CASSLGLAGTGELFF. CDR3 coding DNA: TGTGCTAGCAGCTTAGGACTAGCGGGAACCGGGGAGCTGTTTTTT.

This chain joins TRBV5-1 and TRBJ1-1; D unresolved. The CDR3 is 13 amino acids. Trimming took off 6 bases at V and 0 bases at J, with 9 bases between the two ends. Germline CDR1 is SGHRS and CDR2 is YFSETQ. CDR3 amino acids: CASKSVMNTEAFF. The CDR3 DNA sequence: TGCGCCAGCAAGTCTGTGATGAACACTGAAGCTTTCTTT.

This chain joins TRBV19 and TRBJ2-1, with TRBD2 matching 10 bases. J lost 8 bases, V lost 7 bases, and 11 bases had no gene match. Germline values: CDR1 LNHDA, CDR2 SQIVND (reference sequence). The CDR3 length is 15 residues. The CDR3 sequence is CASTHPSGGAYEQFF. The CDR3, as DNA: TGTGCCAGTACCCATCCCAGCGGGGGGGCCTATGAGCAGTTCTTC.

The V and J genes are TRBV6-6 and TRBJ1-1, with D possibly TRBD1 on 5 matching bases. V was pared by 6 bases and J by 0 bases, with 14 bases between. The germline V gene has CDR1 MNHNY and CDR2 SVGAGI (reference sequence). The CDR3 extends over 15 amino acids. The CDR3 region is CASSPRGALNTEAFF. For the CDR3, the DNA is TGTGCCAGCAGCCCCAGAGGGGCACTGAACACTGAAGCTTTCTTT.

With respect to this clone: A junction end diverges from the germline sequence, so it may reflect a read error. The chain uses TRBV7-7 and TRBJ2-2; 8 positions match TRBD1. CDR3 length: 16 amino acids. Per the germline V gene, CDR1 is SSHAT and CDR2 is FNYEAQ (reference sequence). DNA of the CDR3: TGTGCTAGCAGCTCCGGACAGGGTGGGGCCCACGGGGAGCTGTTTTTT. Protein sequence: CASSSGQGGAHGELFF.

V and J are TRBV7-9 and TRBJ1-4; D unclear. The ends were cut back, 5 bases at V and 5 bases at J, with 15 bases in the middle. The germline V gene has CDR1 SEHNR and CDR2 FQNEAQ (reference sequence). The length of the CDR3 is 15 residues. CDR3 coding DNA: TGTGCCAGCAGCACGAGACCTGATTTAAATGAAAAACTGTTTTTT. This translates into CASSTRPDLNEKLFF.

This rearrangement joins TRBV15 to TRBJ1-5, with TRBD1 matching over 7 bases. The CDR3 consists of 14 residues. J was trimmed by 2 bases and V by 5 bases; bases with no gene match: 3. Germline V CDR1 and CDR2: LNHNV, YYDKDF (reference sequence). The CDR3 nucleotides read TGTGCCACCAGCTTAGGACAGGGCAATCAGCCCCAGCATTTT. It is translated as CATSLGQGNQPQHF. The entire variable domain, with the rest obtained from reference TRBV15 and TRBJ1-5, is as follows: DAMVIQNPRYQVTQFGKPVTLSCSQTLNHNVMYWYQQKSSQAPKLLFHYYDKDFNNEADTPDNFQSRRPNTSFCFLDIRSPGLGDTAMYLCATSLGQGNQPQHFGDGTRLSIL.

CDR3 protein: CASSSGGLADTQYF. CDR3 sequence (DNA): TGTGCCAGCAGCTCCGGGGGATTAGCAGATACGCAGTATTTT. V usage is TRBV13 and J usage is TRBJ2-3, with D possibly matching TRBD2 (6 bases). Germline CDR1 is PRHDT and CDR2 is FYEKMQ (reference sequence). V was cut by 4 bases and J by 4 bases, with 12 bases left in between. The CDR3 is made up of 14 amino acids.

With regard to this clone: This clone may be a read error of a much larger clone one base away. Other DNA sequences in the sample encode the same CDR3. In DNA, the CDR3 is TGTGCCAGCAGCCCCGGGACAGGGGGCAACGAGCAGTACTTC. Translating it yields CASSPGTGGNEQYF. The rearrangement links TRBV27 to TRBJ2-7; 12 nucleotides align to TRBD1. The CDR3 sequence is 14 residues long. The V and J ends lost 6 bases and 5 bases, in that order; junction bases with no gene match: 5. Germline CDR1 and CDR2: MNHEY and SMNVEV (reference sequence).

Turning to this clone: This sample includes further DNA sequences coding for the same CDR3. The chain combines TRBV5-1 with TRBJ2-7; D unresolved. CDR3 size: 13 residues. The germline V gene has CDR1 SGHRS and CDR2 YFSETQ. Trimming shortened V by 0 bases and J by 0 bases, and 4 bases separated the two germline ends. The CDR3 region has the DNA TGCGCCAGCAGCTTGGAAACCTCCTACGAGCAGTACTTC. It translates to CASSLETSYEQYF.

The chain has TRBV6-1 and TRBJ2-3, with 9 nucleotides matching TRBD1. Germline V gene sequence: CDR1 MNHNS, CDR2 SASEGT. CDR3 size: 14 residues. Germline trimming cut 7 bases from V and 1 base from J; bases unmatched to any gene: 3. CDR3 amino acids: CASTWDRGTDTQYF. Here the CDR3 DNA reads TGTGCCAGCACCTGGGACAGGGGCACAGATACGCAGTATTTT.

This chain connects TRBV29-1 to TRBJ1-4; D call uncertain. This CDR3 comprises 16 residues. Per the germline V gene, CDR1 is SQVTM and CDR2 is ANQGSEA. V lost 1 base, J lost 0 bases, and 12 bases lay in between. The CDR3 DNA reads as TGCAGCGTTGAAGCCGAAGACGAAGCAACTAATGAAAAACTGTTTTTT. Amino acid sequence: CSVEAEDEATNEKLFF.

In DNA form, the CDR3 reads TGTGCCAGCAGTTTATCCGCGACCGGGACAGACAATGAAAAACTGTTTTTT. This translates into CASSLSATGTDNEKLFF. The gene calls are TRBV27 and TRBJ1-4; 7 positions match TRBD1. V lost 0 bases and J lost 5; bases outside the gene matches: 9. Germline assignment: CDR1 MNHEY and CDR2 SMNVEV (reference sequence). The CDR3 length is 17 residues.

On this clone itself: This CDR3 is also generated by other DNA sequences in the sample. The chain uses TRBV6-5 and TRBJ2-7, with 12 bases fitting TRBD2. There are 15 residues in the CDR3. V was pared by 5 bases and J by 1 base, with 3 bases of the junction left unmatched. Germline CDR1 reads MNHEY; CDR2 reads SVGAGI. The chain's CDR3 is CASSPTSGSSYEQYF. CDR3 sequence (DNA): TGTGCCAGCAGTCCGACTAGCGGGAGTTCCTACGAGCAGTACTTC.

This clone appeared a few times. The chain recombines TRBV14 with TRBJ1-2, with D possibly being TRBD1 (6 bases). Trimming pared 3 bases from V and 6 bases from J, leaving 17 bases between. Germline V CDR1 and CDR2: SGHDN, FVKESK. The CDR3 covers 15 residues. The CDR3 DNA sequence: TGTGCCAGCAGCCAGAACCCACAGGGACCCAATGGCTACACCTTC. Translating it yields CASSQNPQGPNGYTF.

The chain combines TRBV12-5 with TRBJ1-1; D is undetermined. CDR1 and CDR2 from the germline V gene are LGHNT and FRNRAP. This CDR3 has 10 amino acids. The germline V and J ends were trimmed by 0 bases and 8 bases, with 1 base remaining between them. This chain's CDR3 is CASGLVEAFF. Here the CDR3 DNA reads TGTGCTAGTGGTTTGGTGGAAGCTTTCTTT.

CDR3 region: CASRRDYGYTF. CDR3 in DNA: TGTGCCAGCAGGCGAGACTATGGCTACACCTTC. The chain joins TRBV5-8 to TRBJ1-2; D is unresolved. Germline V gene lookup returns CDR1 SGHTS and CDR2 YDEGEE. Trimming left V 5 bases short and J 3 bases short, with 5 bases between. This CDR3 contains 11 residues.

As to this clone: This sample also contains other DNA sequences that code for the same CDR3. J is TRBJ1-2 and V is TRBV25-1, with TRBD1 identical over 7 bases. This CDR3 contains 12 residues. V trimming: 5 bases; J trimming: 5 bases; junction bases outside the gene matches: 2. Germline lookup yields CDR1 MGHDK and CDR2 SYGVNS. CDR3 nucleotides: TGTGCCAGCAGTCCAGGGGGGTATGGCTACACCTTC. Encoded protein: CASSPGGYGYTF.

The V and J genes are TRBV15 and TRBJ1-5, with 7 bases lining up with TRBD1. Germline CDR1 and CDR2: LNHNV and YYDKDF (reference sequence). The length of the CDR3 is 15 residues. V was clipped by 0 bases and J by 4 bases; unmatched bases: 3. In nucleotides, the CDR3 is TGTGCCACCAGCAGAGAACAGGGGCCGAATCAGCCCCAGCATTTT. This encodes CATSREQGPNQPQHF.

V is TRBV11-2 and J is TRBJ2-7; 11 bases are shared with TRBD2. Losses at the gene ends were 6 bases for V and 0 bases for J; bases not matched to a gene: 4. CDR3 length: 15 residues. The V gene's germline CDR1 is SGHAT and CDR2 FQNNGV. DNA for the CDR3: TGTGCCAGCAGTTCGGGACTAGCGGCCTCCTACGAGCAGTACTTC. It translates to CASSSGLAASYEQYF.

The rearrangement joins TRBV7-6 to TRBJ2-2; possibly TRBD1 or TRBD2 for D (5 bases each). The ends were cut back, 7 bases at V and 0 bases at J, with 18 bases in the middle. The CDR3 consists of 17 residues. CDR1 SGHVS and CDR2 FNYEAQ come from the germline V gene. Here the CDR3 reads CASNLGPVQSNTGELFF. CDR3 in DNA: TGTGCCAGCAACCTGGGACCAGTGCAGTCGAACACCGGGGAGCTGTTTTTT.

The chain carries TRBV5-4 and TRBJ2-1, with 8 nucleotides matching TRBD2. CDR1 is SGHNT, CDR2 YYREEE, per germline (reference sequence). With V trimmed by 0 bases and J by 14 bases, 16 bases remained unmatched. There are 16 residues in the CDR3. The CDR3 loop reads CASSLEGAGPGLVEFF. The CDR3 region has the DNA TGTGCCAGCAGCTTGGAAGGGGCAGGTCCGGGACTAGTGGAGTTCTTC. Drawing the rest from reference TRBV5-4 and TRBJ2-1, the complete variable domain is ETGVTQSPTHLIKTRGQQVTLRCSSQSGHNTVSWYQQALGQGPQFIFQYYREEENGRGNFPPRFSGLQFPNYSSELNVNALELDDSALYLCASSLEGAGPGLVEFFGPGTRLTVL.